The 27 T cell receptor beta chains below all came from one sample that was sequenced in a study of OX40 agonist ivuxolimab in advanced cancers. Data came from immunoSEQ multiplex PCR; TCRdb stores just in-frame clones and leaves some out. The sample has 60,000 to 80,000 clones, more than 65% seen once; the top ten hold around 1.5%. Sample: CD4+ or CD8+ T cells sorted from blood, taken in a trial of the OX40 agonist ivuxolimab. The source of these receptors is an adult with an advanced solid tumor such as melanoma, head and neck, liver or kidney cancer.

The chain uses TRBV7-2 and TRBJ2-7; 7 bases line up with TRBD2. The CDR3 is 15 amino acids. V trimming: 2 bases; J trimming: 3 bases; junction bases outside the gene matches: 7. Germline CDR1 SGHTA, CDR2 FQGNSA. CDR3 in amino acids: CASSLSPSGHYEQYF. DNA of the CDR3: TGTGCCAGCAGCTTAAGCCCTAGCGGACACTACGAGCAGTACTTC.

The rearrangement joins TRBV7-9 to TRBJ2-7; TRBD1 agrees at 8 bases. The junction had 7 bases not matched to a gene; V was cut back by 5 bases and J by 1 base. The CDR3 is 15 residues long. Germline CDR1 reads SEHNR; CDR2 reads FQNEAQ (reference sequence). In DNA, the CDR3 is TGTGCCAGCAGCGAGAGCAGGACAGGGTCCTACGAGCAGTACTTC. Translation gives CASSESRTGSYEQYF.

The chain employs TRBV30 and TRBJ2-6; 10 bases agree with TRBD1. The CDR3 runs to 16 residues. Germline CDR1 GTSNPN, CDR2 SVGIG (reference sequence). V was clipped by 1 base and J by 4 bases; unmatched bases: 4. The CDR3 protein is CAWSGQGAGGANVLTF. CDR3 nucleotide sequence: TGTGCCTGGAGTGGACAGGGGGCGGGGGGGGCCAACGTCCTGACTTTC.

The chain carries TRBV7-9 and TRBJ2-3; 11 bases map to TRBD2. Trimming took 5 bases from V and 6 from J; bases not matched to a gene: 10. The CDR3 length is 16 residues. Germline-derived CDR1 and CDR2 are SEHNR and FQNEAQ (reference sequence). The CDR3 spells CASSRLLSGRADTQYF. Here the CDR3 DNA reads TGTGCCAGCAGCCGATTACTTAGCGGGAGGGCGGATACGCAGTATTTT. Together with reference TRBV7-9 and TRBJ2-3, the CDR3 gives the full variable domain: DTGVSQNPRHKITKRGQNVTFRCDPISEHNRLYWYRQTLGQGPEFLTYFQNEAQLEKSRLLSDRFSAERPKGSFSTLEIQRTEQGDSAMYLCASSRLLSGRADTQYFGPGTRLTVL.

This sequence joins TRBV6-1 and TRBJ2-2; TRBD1 matches at 7 bases. V was pared by 5 bases and J by 4 bases, with 7 bases of the junction left unmatched. Germline lookup yields CDR1 MNHNS and CDR2 SASEGT. The CDR3 spans 15 residues. The CDR3 nucleotides read TGTGCCAGCAGTCCGACAGGGTTGGTCACCGGGGAGCTGTTTTTT. Translating gives CASSPTGLVTGELFF.

The chain uses TRBV15 and TRBJ1-2; D gene ambiguous. The CDR3 runs to 15 residues. V was pared by 0 bases and J by 4 bases, with 12 bases between. Looked up from germline, CDR1 is LNHNV and CDR2 is YYDKDF (reference sequence). The CDR3 region has the DNA TGTGCCACCAGCAGAGATCGGGCGGCGTTCTATGGCTACACCTTC. Translated, it gives CATSRDRAAFYGYTF.

The chain combines TRBV7-2 with TRBJ2-2; D is ambiguous. Between the trimmed V and J ends, which lost 3 bases and 2 bases, there was a span of 7 bases. This CDR3 contains 14 residues. The germline V gene has CDR1 SGHTA and CDR2 FQGNSA. The CDR3 nucleotides are TGTGCCAGCAGCTTTTCCAGTAACACCGGGGAGCTGTTTTTT. It yields the protein CASSFSSNTGELFF.

J is TRBJ1-5 and V is TRBV11-2, with D unclear. V was cut by 0 bases and J by 7 bases, with 10 bases left in between. This CDR3 contains 14 residues. CDR1 is SGHAT and CDR2 is FQNNGV in the germline V gene. The CDR3 is CASSLDLLQQPQHF. CDR3 in DNA: TGTGCCAGCAGCTTAGATCTCCTTCAACAGCCCCAGCATTTT.

The chain employs TRBV29-1 and TRBJ2-5; 8 nucleotides align to TRBD1. Germline trimming cut 2 bases from V and 5 bases from J; bases unmatched to any gene: 4. CDR3 length: 13 residues. Germline-derived CDR1 and CDR2 are SQVTM and ANQGSEA. This chain's CDR3 is CSVEPDREETQYF. The CDR3 DNA reads as TGCAGCGTTGAACCGGACAGGGAGGAGACCCAGTACTTC.

The chain combines TRBV2 with TRBJ2-5; D is unclear. Germline CDR1 is SNHLY and CDR2 is FYNNEI. The length of the CDR3 is 14 residues. V lost 3 bases and J 1 base, leaving 9 bases between the germline ends. CDR3: CASSDRLLQETQYF. The DNA of the CDR3 is TGTGCCAGCAGTGACAGGTTACTCCAAGAGACCCAGTACTTC.

The chain couples TRBV7-2 to TRBJ1-5; 10 bases are shared with TRBD1. Germline V lookup: CDR1 SGHTA, CDR2 FQGNSA. J gave up 6 bases and V 5 bases, and 10 bases lay outside the gene matches. This CDR3 is 16 amino acids long. Written as DNA, the CDR3 is TGTGCCAGCAGCCCTCTCGCGGGACAGGGGATTCAGCCCCAGCATTTT. Protein: CASSPLAGQGIQPQHF.

The CDR3 is CAIRLTSSTDTQYF. In DNA form, the CDR3 reads TGTGCCATCAGGCTGACTAGCTCCACAGATACGCAGTATTTT. The chain is built from TRBV10-3 and TRBJ2-3; 7 bases align to TRBD2. Germline V CDR1 and CDR2: ENHRY, SYGVKD. V lost 6 bases and J lost 2; bases outside the gene matches: 5. There are 14 residues in the CDR3.

The chain recombines TRBV7-2 with TRBJ2-2, with D possibly matching TRBD2 (6 bases). There are 17 residues in the CDR3. The germline V and J ends were trimmed by 3 bases and 6 bases, with 20 bases remaining between them. Germline V gene sequence: CDR1 SGHTA, CDR2 FQGNSA. The CDR3 is CASSLDSERVMAGELFF. The CDR3, as DNA: TGTGCCAGCAGCTTGGACTCCGAGCGGGTCATGGCCGGGGAGCTGTTTTTT.

The chain links TRBV7-8 to TRBJ2-1; D possibly matches TRBD1 or TRBD2 (5 bases each). The CDR3 has 15 amino acids. Germline CDR1 is SGHVS and CDR2 is FQNEAQ. V lost 5 bases to trimming and J lost 6 bases, with 17 bases between them. The CDR3 here is CASSPRPGPPNEQFF. The CDR3 nucleotides read TGTGCCAGCAGCCCCCGCCCGGGACCCCCCAATGAGCAGTTCTTC.

The V and J genes are TRBV7-8 and TRBJ1-1; D perhaps matches TRBD1 (6 bases). This CDR3 spans 16 amino acids. Germline assignment: CDR1 SGHVS and CDR2 FQNEAQ. Trimming removed 5 bases from V and 2 bases from J, with 18 bases in between. CDR3 protein: CASSRSPPGANTEAFF. In DNA, the CDR3 is TGTGCCAGCAGCCGTTCTCCCCCAGGGGCCAACACTGAAGCTTTCTTT.

The chain recombines TRBV7-2 with TRBJ2-5, with D perhaps matching TRBD1 or TRBD2 (6 bases each). The V end was cut by 3 bases, the J end by 2 bases, with 16 bases between. Per germline, CDR1 SGHTA and CDR2 FQGNSA. CDR3 length equals 16 residues. CDR3 in DNA: TGTGCCAGCAGCTTGGGGGCCGGGACTGGGCAAGAGACCCAGTACTTC. Translating it yields CASSLGAGTGQETQYF.

The rearrangement joins TRBV5-1 to TRBJ1-1, with a possible D match to TRBD1 (5 bases). The ends were cut back, 6 bases at V and 5 bases at J, with 23 bases in the middle. Looked up from germline, CDR1 is SGHRS and CDR2 is YFSETQ. This CDR3 has 16 amino acids. CDR3 residues: CASNAGTGKGRTEAFF. The CDR3 nucleotides read TGCGCCAGCAACGCGGGAACAGGAAAGGGTAGGACTGAAGCTTTCTTT.

The chain links TRBV9 to TRBJ2-5, with TRBD2 as a possible D gene (5 bases). CDR1 is SGDLS, CDR2 YYNGEE, per germline. The CDR3 contains 15 residues. V was trimmed by 0 bases and J by 5 bases, leaving 14 bases between them. The CDR3: CASSVVEGVGETQYF. The CDR3, as DNA: TGTGCCAGCAGCGTAGTAGAGGGAGTGGGTGAGACCCAGTACTTC.

V gene TRBV4-1 combines with J gene TRBJ2-5, with TRBD1 identical over 11 bases. The CDR3 extends over 16 amino acids. CDR1 and CDR2 from the germline V gene are MGHRA and YSYEKL. Unmatched junction bases numbered 4, after V lost 4 bases and J lost 0 bases. In nucleotides, the CDR3 is TGCGCCAGCAGCCGTGGACAGGGGGCTAACCAAGAGACCCAGTACTTC. Translation: CASSRGQGANQETQYF.

The chain combines TRBV9 with TRBJ2-2; no definite D call. Germline values: CDR1 SGDLS, CDR2 YYNGEE. Trimming took off 1 base at V and 5 bases at J, with 15 bases between the two ends. The CDR3 consists of 16 residues. CDR3 DNA sequence: TGTGCCAGCAGCGTATTTGAGTCGGTTCAGACCGGGGAGCTGTTTTTT. Encoded protein: CASSVFESVQTGELFF.

This rearrangement joins TRBV7-2 to TRBJ2-2; D uncertain. With 4 bases removed from V and 4 bases from J, the gap between germline ends came to 19 bases. Germline assignment: CDR1 SGHTA and CDR2 FQGNSA. This CDR3 has 17 amino acids. The CDR3 reads CASSSRPLLEFTGELFF. The CDR3 DNA sequence: TGTGCCAGCAGCTCCCGGCCCCTACTCGAATTCACCGGGGAGCTGTTTTTT.

J is TRBJ2-6 and V is TRBV10-3; 12 bases are a match to TRBD1. CDR1 and CDR2 (germline): ENHRY, SYGVKD. Germline trimming cut 5 bases from V and 2 bases from J; bases unmatched to any gene: 4. The length of the CDR3 is 17 residues. The CDR3 DNA reads TGTGCCATCAGTCCGGGACAGGGGGCGCCTGGGGCCAACGTCCTGACTTTC. Amino acids: CAISPGQGAPGANVLTF.

The chain couples TRBV15 to TRBJ2-2; D call uncertain. CDR3 length: 14 amino acids. Germline V CDR1 and CDR2: LNHNV, YYDKDF (reference sequence). V was shortened by 1 base and J by 2 bases, with 5 bases between the two germline ends. CDR3 sequence (DNA): TGTGCCACCAGCAGAGTAACCAACACCGGGGAGCTGTTTTTT. Its translation: CATSRVTNTGELFF.

The J gene is TRBJ1-4, the V gene TRBV28; no reliable D call. The CDR3 extends over 17 amino acids. Trimming took off 2 bases at V and 0 bases at J, with 13 bases between the two ends. Germline V gives CDR1 MDHEN, CDR2 SYDVKM. CDR3 sequence reads: CASSLHSFTATNEKLFF. The CDR3 region has the DNA TGTGCCAGCAGTTTACATAGCTTTACTGCAACTAATGAAAAACTGTTTTTT.

J is TRBJ1-2 and V is TRBV7-9; D may be TRBD1 (5 bases). V was pared by 4 bases and J by 6 bases, with 18 bases between. Looked up from germline, CDR1 is SEHNR and CDR2 is FQNEAQ (reference sequence). The CDR3 is made up of 15 amino acids. CDR3 sequence: CASSYLRAGSNGYTF. The CDR3 DNA reads as TGTGCCAGCAGCTATTTGCGGGCAGGGAGTAATGGCTACACCTTC.

The rearrangement links TRBV28 to TRBJ2-4, with 8 bases identical to TRBD2. The CDR3 is 15 residues long. V dropped 7 bases and J dropped 1; count of bases not matched to a gene: 6. The V gene's germline CDR1 is MDHEN and CDR2 SYDVKM. CDR3 nucleotide sequence: TGTGCCAGCATTGACGGGGGGGCCGCCAAAAACATTCAGTACTTC. Amino acids: CASIDGGAAKNIQYF.

The CDR3 sequence: CASSLGGQSDTQYF. The CDR3 nucleotides read TGTGCCAGCAGCTTAGGTGGTCAGTCAGATACGCAGTATTTT. The chain employs TRBV11-3 and TRBJ2-3; D gene ambiguous. This CDR3 comprises 14 residues. The germline V gene has CDR1 SGHNT and CDR2 YENEEA. Trimming removed 1 base at V and 4 bases at J, with 9 bases between.